This TCR beta chain comes out of a study of blood T cell repertoires in COVID-19. Looking at the study overall: Sites in the United States, Italy and Spain provided acute and convalescent COVID-19 samples. The cDNA or gDNA used as material had been derived from T cells, B-cell-depleted T cells, or PBMCs.

This CDR3 contains 17 residues. The V gene's germline CDR1 is SGDLS and CDR2 YYNGEE. V gave up 3 bases and J gave up 5 bases; unmatched junction bases: 12. Under the authors' procedure: Researchers report that nucleated cell counts were estimated from reference gene primer amplification. Profiled with immunoSEQ multiplex PCR; TCRdb holds only in-frame clones, not every one. Clonal size and the V and J genes are those of that table, whereas D and trimming came from the DNA. The sample includes about 330,000 clones, 86% of them seen just once. The source material was peripheral blood. This chain connects TRBV9 to TRBJ2-5, with 11 nucleotides matching TRBD2. The source is a woman aged 45-60 years with acute or convalescent COVID-19. CDR3 in amino acids: CASSARVGTSGRETQYF. CDR3 nucleotides: TGTGCCAGCAGCGCTAGGGTGGGGACTAGCGGCCGGGAGACCCAGTACTTC.